This T cell receptor (beta chain) was obtained from a study of CD8 T cells in Susac syndrome (dated by TCRdb to the late 2010s). In the study overall: Among the sequenced Susac syndrome patients, five or six had clinically active disease and eight were in clinical remission. Whether CD8+ T cell activation and differentiation in Susac syndrome was antigen driven was tested using repertoire sequencing. At blood withdrawal, Susac syndrome patients were either therapy-naive, taking corticosteroids (in some cases with IVIg as well), or taking IVIg alone. The investigation overall reported the following: No clonal expansion was detected in the CD4+ T cell repertoire of Susac syndrome patients. The TCR sequencing and HLA analysis was acknowledged to have included a relatively small number of individuals.

High-throughput TCR beta sequencing profiled peripheral blood CD8+ and CD4+ T cells from healthy donors, Susac syndrome patients and multiple sclerosis patients. The Susac syndrome patients fulfilled recently defined diagnostic criteria for definite or probable disease. Bulk CD8+ and CD4+ T cells were purified by magnetic negative isolation, whereas CD8+ TEMRA cells were enriched by FACS. Blood was drawn into EDTA tubes, processed within 24 hours, and PBMCs were isolated by density gradient centrifugation. PBMCs intended for TCR sequencing were cryopreserved in liquid nitrogen and thawed later in a water bath at 37 degrees C. A purity of at least 90% was achieved for sorted or isolated CD4+, CD8+ and CD8+ TEMRA cells. The CDR3 runs 16 amino acids, cysteine and phenylalanine included. Only CDR3 DNA is held: 48 bases, read in frame from base 1. A distance of 16 bases separates the germline ends of V and J, which lose 7 bases and 0 bases respectively.

Notes on this clonotype: The antigen this receptor binds is unknown. Base qualities are not at hand, and no much larger clone is one base apart.

RNA was extracted using the RNeasy kit, and roughly 0.5 to 1 ug of the RNA was reverse transcribed with random hexamers. TCR beta CDR3 regions were amplified with the immunoSEQ multiplex PCR assay covering 54 Vbeta and 13 Jbeta segments. PCR amplification bias was corrected by using a synthetic template baseline for primer optimization and computational correction. As for the original processing: Reads were assigned to V, D and J genes according to IMGT and analyzed in immunoSEQ Analyzer, with only productive sequences retained. To calculate clonality, Shannon entropy was normalized by log2 of the number of productive unique sequences and then subtracted from one. For each patient and control, public and private clones were evaluated within the 100 most prevalent clones. Clones were defined as Susac-specific when absent from the healthy and MS cohorts, from fewer than 1,300 published viral clones and from other ImmuneACCESS disease sequences. TCRdb cleaned the public reads at Q25 with fastp, built clones with MiXCR and kept in-frame beta chains. Entries that share a CDR3 protein sequence are merged under the most common genes and DNA. These V and J calls derive from TCRdb rather than the authors' analysis. The sample has roughly 200,000 distinct CDR3 sequences on record, around 94% of them singletons. The ten largest clonotypes hold 0.095% to 0.1% of the sample.

This receptor was taken from a human donor with Susac syndrome. The chain was built from TRBV23-1 and TRBJ2-1, and the D gene may be TRBD1, 6 bases matching. TRBV23-1 carries the ORF label, with uncertain function. Sequenced: CD4+ T cells from PBMCs. The DNA reads TGCGCCAGCAATTACAGGGTGTGTGGCTCCTACAATGAGCAGTTCTTC. The resulting protein is CASNYRVCGSYNEQFF.